The 11 T cell receptor beta chains below all came from one sample that was sequenced in a study of molecular identifiers for immune sequencing clone quantification. TCRdb reprocessed the PCR reads with MiXCR, giving one entry per CDR3 protein. The sample records just under 650,000 distinct CDR3 sequences, about 20% being singletons. Sequenced material: naive CD8+ T cells from blood, with Jurkat cell RNA spiked in. Subset indicated: FACS-sorted CD8+CD4-CCR7+CD45RA+ naive T cells. The receptors here all came from a human donor in good health. Some libraries in this study had Jurkat cell RNA spiked in.

This clonotype was found many times. The chain joins TRBV6-2 or TRBV6-3 to TRBJ2-2; D uncertain. Trimming cost V 5 bases and J 0 bases, with 13 bases left between them. The CDR3 contains 16 residues. CDR1 is MNHEY and CDR2 is SVGEGT in the germline V gene. CDR3 residues: CASSRLVTANTGELFF. The CDR3 DNA is TGTGCCAGCAGTCGCCTAGTAACCGCGAACACCGGGGAGCTGTTTTTT.

The table lists this clonotype with a few counts. This chain joins TRBV10-3 and TRBJ2-1, with D perhaps matching TRBD1 (5 bases). The length of the CDR3 is 14 residues. The germline V gene has CDR1 ENHRY and CDR2 SYGVKD. Trimming removed 8 bases at V and 0 bases at J, with 11 bases between. DNA of the CDR3: TGTGCCATCGGTGGACAAAGCTCCTACAATGAGCAGTTCTTC. This codes for CAIGGQSSYNEQFF.

This clonotype was seen many times. The chain couples TRBV6-5 to TRBJ1-1; D gene uncertain. CDR3 length: 13 residues. V was trimmed by 6 bases and J by 3 bases, leaving 11 bases between them. Germline loops: CDR1 MNHEY, CDR2 SVGAGI. The CDR3 loop reads CASRYSVDTEAFF. The CDR3 DNA sequence: TGTGCCAGCAGGTACAGTGTGGACACTGAAGCTTTCTTT.

This clonotype was recorded only once. The CDR3 ends on some other residue instead of the conserved phenylalanine or tryptophan, so this is likely a read error. The gene calls are TRBV27 and TRBJ2-2, with D perhaps TRBD1 (6 bases). V shed 5 bases and J shed 4 bases, with 11 bases lying between them. The CDR3 is 14 amino acids. Germline V CDR1 and CDR2: MNHEY, SMNVEV (reference sequence). This CDR3 reads CASSDRTVTGELFL. The CDR3 DNA sequence: TGTGCCAGCAGTGACCGGACAGTCACCGGGGAGCTGTTTCTT.

As to this clonotype: This may arise from a read error, as a much more abundant clone is one base away. No conserved phenylalanine or tryptophan ends this CDR3, so it is likely a read error. The chain uses TRBV23-1 and TRBJ1-2; D possibly corresponds to TRBD1 (5 bases). TRBV23-1 is an ORF; its function is uncertain. Between the trimmed V and J ends, which lost 4 bases and 2 bases, there was a span of 14 bases. The length of the CDR3 is 15 residues. In DNA form, the CDR3 reads TGCGCCAGCAGTCGCAAGGGACGCCACAACTATGGCTACACCCTC. Translating gives CASSRKGRHNYGYTL.

This clonotype was counted between two and nine times. The CDR3 loop reads CASSVDGGGLGETQYF. CDR3 DNA sequence: TGTGCCAGCAGCGTAGATGGGGGGGGTCTCGGAGAGACCCAGTACTTC. The rearrangement joins TRBV9 to TRBJ2-5; 7 positions agree with TRBD2. The CDR3 totals 16 residues. With V trimmed by 0 bases and J by 4 bases, 9 bases remained unmatched. The germline V gene has CDR1 SGDLS and CDR2 YYNGEE. The whole variable domain, remainder taken from reference TRBV9 and TRBJ2-5, is DSGVTQTPKHLITATGQRVTLRCSPRSGDLSVYWYQQSLDQGLQFLIQYYNGEERAKGNILERFSAQQFPDLHSELNLSSLELGDSALYFCASSVDGGGLGETQYFGPGTRLLVL.

V is TRBV28 and J is TRBJ2-3, with 7 bases matching TRBD1. After removal of 6 bases from V and 4 bases from J, the junction contained 7 bases not matched to a gene. The CDR3 totals 14 residues. Germline lookup yields CDR1 MDHEN and CDR2 SYDVKM. The CDR3 DNA follows: TGTGCCAGCAGAACACTTACAGGGGCAGATACGCAGTATTTT. This codes for CASRTLTGADTQYF.

This clonotype was seen a handful of times. One junction end disagrees with the germline gene, perhaps due to a read error. The V and J genes are TRBV20-1 and TRBJ2-5, with D perhaps TRBD2 (5 bases). Per germline, CDR1 DFQATT and CDR2 SNEGSKA (reference sequence). The CDR3 is 11 residues long. CDR3 protein: CSARGGETQYF. The CDR3 nucleotides read TGCAGTGCAAGAGGCGGGGAGACCCAGTACTTC.

The chain has TRBV9 and TRBJ2-7; 7 positions match TRBD2. Per the germline V gene, CDR1 is SGDLS and CDR2 is YYNGEE. J lost 2 bases, V lost 4 bases, and 9 bases had no gene match. The CDR3 sequence is 15 residues long. The CDR3 spells CASSWGSGSTYEQYF. In DNA form, the CDR3 reads TGTGCCAGCAGCTGGGGTAGCGGGTCGACCTACGAGCAGTACTTC.

This clonotype has more than one count but fewer than ten. One base away lies a much larger clone, so this may be a sequencing read error. The J gene is TRBJ2-5, the V gene TRBV7-2; 8 bases fit TRBD1. The ends lost 4 bases at V and 2 bases at J; junction bases unmatched: 9. The CDR3 runs to 16 residues. CDR1 and CDR2 from the germline V gene are SGHTA and FQGNSA. CDR3 in amino acids: CASSSGGQGGQETQYF. CDR3 DNA sequence: TGTGCCAGCAGCTCAGGAGGACAGGGCGGACAAGAGACCCAGTACTTC.

The chain carries TRBV13 and TRBJ1-3; no clear D gene. V was cut by 2 bases and J by 4 bases, with 12 bases left in between. Germline V CDR1 and CDR2: PRHDT, FYEKMQ (reference sequence). There are 15 residues in the CDR3. The CDR3 DNA reads TGTGCCAGCAGCTTAAAGGGAATATCGGGAAACACCATATATTTT. It is translated as CASSLKGISGNTIYF.